A selection of T cell receptor beta chains follows, all from one sample in a study of T cell responses to AZD1222 COVID-19 vaccine. Some clones are missing from TCRdb's copy, which holds only in-frame ones; the method was immunoSEQ multiplex PCR. The table lists about 94,000 clones, 88% of them singletons. The sample here was peripheral blood, taken 28 days after the second AZD1222 dose. The receptors originated from an adult who received the AZD1222 COVID-19 vaccine. The CDR3 runs from the conserved cysteine through the conserved F or W. Where a row states a size, it is once, few, many or the class of an expanded clone; other rows omit it.

j_call clone_size v_call cdr3_aa
TRBJ1-2 - TRBV7-2 CASSPHGYRGLNYGYTF
TRBJ1-3 - TRBV28 CASSLGGRISGNTIYF
TRBJ1-1 - TRBV4-2 CASSQALMNTEAFF
TRBJ1-2 - TRBV5-6 CASGRRNSYNVYGYTF
TRBJ1-3 - TRBV2 CASSYYRVPRSGNTIYF
TRBJ1-4 once TRBV11-3 CASSAGEANEKLFF
TRBJ2-7 once TRBV5-1 CASSLTGTGGTEQYF
TRBJ1-2 - TRBV15 CATSPGVLYGYTF
TRBJ1-6 few TRBV7-9 CASSPTASNSPLHF
TRBJ1-5 - TRBV21-1 CASSPHQPQHF
TRBJ1-5 - TRBV5-6 CASSLRALEPQHF
TRBJ1-2 - TRBV6-1 CASREGFYGYTF
TRBJ1-6 - TRBV7-9 CASSFRATNSPLHF
TRBJ1-1 few TRBV19 CASSRAISTEAFF
TRBJ1-2 - TRBV6-5 CASSYSSGTGHGYTF
TRBJ2-1 - TRBV7-9 CASSLRGQGPYNEQFF
TRBJ2-2 - TRBV28 CASSLWEWASGRTGELFF
TRBJ1-4 - TRBV7-9 CASSRTGGNEKLFF
TRBJ2-2 - TRBV6-5 CASSYSIGGGELFF
TRBJ2-7 few TRBV25-1 CASSDFRYEQYF
TRBJ1-2 - TRBV7-6 CASSLAANYGYTF
TRBJ1-6 once TRBV7-2 CASSLRGQGRSPLHF
TRBJ2-1 - TRBV5-4 CASSYRVAGVTVRGEQFF
TRBJ1-6 - TRBV6-2/TRBV6-3 CASSYARQGRNSPLHF
TRBJ1-2 once TRBV15 CATSRDYPGVNFNYGYTF
TRBJ1-2 few TRBV6-5 CASRPLGQDYGYTF
TRBJ1-1 - TRBV12-3/TRBV12-4 CASSGARSTEAFF
TRBJ1-5 - TRBV27 CASSPGTLAKPQHF
TRBJ1-2 few TRBV4-3 CASSQVHRGADGYTF
TRBJ1-5 - TRBV5-8 CASSLRSGRRQPQHF
TRBJ2-3 once TRBV24-1 CATSDLHGVGGVSADTQYF
TRBJ1-6 - TRBV9 CASSPPGGGGLHF
TRBJ2-7 - TRBV10-2 CASSAGRTDLVQYF
TRBJ1-6 - TRBV5-6 CASSFYREGSPLHF
TRBJ2-1 - TRBV6-1 CASSESSSYNEQFF
TRBJ1-5 - TRBV7-2 CASSLGLGRQPQHF
TRBJ2-1 - TRBV2 CASNSGYNEQFF
TRBJ1-1 - TRBV14 CASSLGQGRLKAFF
TRBJ1-4 - TRBV25-1 CASSEGQGTEKLFF
TRBJ2-7 - TRBV7-3 CASSLSGGAPYEQYF
TRBJ2-1 - TRBV15 CATSRGSGGYNEQFF
TRBJ2-2 - TRBV7-2 CASSSLGTGGRSGELFF
TRBJ2-2 - TRBV5-1 CASSSQTGTGELFF
TRBJ1-2 - TRBV10-3 CAISTTGYGYTF
TRBJ2-7 - TRBV7-9 CASSLGRGDEQYF
TRBJ1-4 - TRBV7-6 CASARSGPTNEKLFF
TRBJ1-1 - TRBV6-5 CASSWETVPLGGEAFF
TRBJ1-1 - TRBV29-1 CSVHKPSEGTEAFF
TRBJ1-2 once TRBV7-2 CASSLEGLYGYTF
TRBJ1-2 - TRBV30 CAWSGLAYGYTF
TRBJ1-6 - TRBV5-4 CASSLVSGHHNSPLHF
TRBJ1-2 - TRBV2 CASSRTKRDLEGYTF
TRBJ1-1 - TRBV27 CASSFWGDDTEAFF
TRBJ2-2 once TRBV4-3 CASSPGLADAGELFF
TRBJ1-2 - TRBV6-5 CASSYRQGIANYGYTF
TRBJ2-2 - TRBV19 CASRPGQVSTGELFF